The subject of this entry is one TCR beta chain. Its antigen remains unidentified. This record comes from a study of T cells in tumors after PD-1 blockade. About the study: Excluded were patients with checkpoint blockade, immunosuppressants, or radiotherapy or other anti-cancer therapy within 4 weeks. A subset received ongoing vismodegib 150 mg daily alongside anti-PD-1 therapy. Peripheral blood samples averaged roughly 40,000 unique clonotypes and roughly 110,000 templates.

With V trimmed by 5 bases and J by 5 bases, 10 bases remained unmatched. Per germline, CDR1 LGHDT and CDR2 YNNKEL (reference sequence). The length of the CDR3 is 15 residues. Here immunoSEQ multiplex PCR was the method, and the copy in TCRdb shows in-frame clones only, minus some. Found here are more than 40,000 clones, about 85% of them singletons; the top ten hold more than 3.5%. Study-level results: Some novel exhausted tumor clones appeared in pre-treatment blood, suggesting peripheral recruitment.

The TCR sequence derives from a human donor with basal cell carcinoma. This specimen was PBMCs, taken before anti-PD-1 treatment. The V call is TRBV3-1 (or the pseudogene TRBV3-2), the J call TRBJ2-5; 8 nucleotides line up with TRBD2. The CDR3 loop is CASSSTAGGWETQYF. The CDR3 DNA follows: TGTGCCAGCAGCTCAACGGCGGGGGGTTGGGAGACCCAGTACTTC.